This T cell receptor beta chain is drawn from a study of identical twins. Findings and caveats of the study: Weaker excess twin sharing was seen among beta out-of-frame sequences. Models predicted less out-of-frame TCR alpha sharing in monozygotic twins than was found.

About this clonotype: The target antigen is unknown.

Template switching, a step in the protocol, added a universal primer site, and cDNA carried unique molecular identifiers. TCRdb re-called the 5' RACE reads through MiXCR, storing one row per CDR3 protein. The data hold approximately 890,000 distinct CDR3 sequences, with 9% to 15% observed a single time. The V end was cut by 0 bases, the J end by 3 bases, with 9 bases between. The CDR3 extends over 14 amino acids. Per germline, CDR1 SGHRS and CDR2 YFSETQ. These data are also associated with another study on yellow fever vaccine responses in identical twins.

This receptor was obtained from a woman in her late teens or twenties in good health. The source material was PBMCs. This sequence joins TRBV5-1 and TRBJ2-5; D call uncertain. Here the CDR3 DNA reads TGCGCCAGCAGCTTGGAGCCTACCGAAGAGACCCAGTACTTC. Translated: CASSLEPTEETQYF.